Listed here are 11 T cell receptor beta chains from one sample, sequenced in a study of T-cell memory formation after mild COVID-19. Via MiXCR, TCRdb re-called the 5' RACE reads, giving one row per CDR3 protein. This sample has under 250,000 distinct CDR3 sequences, with just over 9.5% found just once. Sequencing used PBMCs or a T cell subset sorted from them (not recorded which). The receptors derive from a man aged 18 to 29 who had mild COVID-19 (a few samples of this study predate the infection). Cell type and time point are not known.

This clonotype occurred a few times. The chain couples TRBV2 to TRBJ1-6; 7 nucleotides match TRBD1. Germline CDR1 and CDR2: SNHLY and FYNNEI. V lost 6 bases, J lost 10 bases, and 12 bases stayed unmatched. CDR3 length: 15 residues. Here the CDR3 DNA reads TGTGCCAGCAGCCGGGACTCAGGGGGAGAATCACCCCTCCACTTT. This translates into CASSRDSGGESPLHF.

V is TRBV5-1 and J is TRBJ2-7; TRBD2 is a possible D gene (5 bases). The CDR3 covers 13 residues. Deletions cut 4 bases from V and 0 bases from J, with 8 bases between. Germline V gene sequence: CDR1 SGHRS, CDR2 YFSETQ. The CDR3 reads CASSEGGSYEQYV. In nucleotides, the CDR3 is TGCGCCAGCAGCGAAGGAGGCTCCTACGAGCAGTACGTC.

The chain recombines TRBV6-5 with TRBJ2-5; tentative D call: TRBD1 (6 bases). Trimming pared 0 bases from V and 2 bases from J, leaving 10 bases between. The germline CDR1 and CDR2 sequences are MNHEY and SVGAGI. The CDR3 runs 15 residues. The DNA for the CDR3 is TGTGCCAGCAGTTACTCGAGGGGGTGGCAAGAGACCCAGTACTTC. Residues: CASSYSRGWQETQYF.

This clonotype was recorded a few times. This chain connects TRBV2 to TRBJ1-1; 10 bases are a match to TRBD1. The junction had 1 base not matched to a gene; V was cut back by 6 bases and J by 3 bases. Germline CDR1 and CDR2: SNHLY and FYNNEI. The CDR3 has 13 residues. This chain's CDR3 is CASRGQGYTEAFF. DNA of the CDR3: TGTGCCAGCAGGGGACAGGGGTACACTGAAGCTTTCTTT.

This chain links TRBV20-1 with TRBJ2-1, with D hard to call. In germline, CDR1 is DFQATT, CDR2 SNEGSKA (reference sequence). V shed 2 bases and J shed 8 bases, with 13 bases lying between them. The CDR3 is made up of 13 amino acids. CDR3 nucleotide sequence: TGCAGTGCTAGACCCGCCCAGGTCCATGAGCAGTTCTTC. Encoded protein: CSARPAQVHEQFF.

This clonotype was seen a handful of times. The chain employs TRBV5-6 and TRBJ1-4, with D perhaps TRBD1 (5 bases). Germline V gene data show CDR1 as SGHDT and CDR2 as YYEEEE. The CDR3 covers 14 residues. Trimming shortened V by 4 bases and J by 4 bases, and 11 bases separated the two germline ends. In DNA form, the CDR3 reads TGTGCCAGCAGCCTGCAGGGTGATAATGAAAAACTGTTTTTT. Translation gives CASSLQGDNEKLFF.

The rearrangement uses TRBV6-6 and TRBJ2-5; D may be TRBD2 (5 bases). The CDR3 covers 17 residues. Per germline, CDR1 MNHNY and CDR2 SVGAGI (reference sequence). Deletions cut 2 bases from V and 3 bases from J, with 19 bases between. The CDR3 DNA reads TGTGCCAGCAGTTACCCGCGGGTACCGAACTACGAAGAGACCCAGTACTTC. Encoded protein: CASSYPRVPNYEETQYF.

The chain combines TRBV9 with TRBJ1-1; D gene uncertain. V was cut by 0 bases and J by 4 bases, with 7 bases left in between. Germline V CDR1 and CDR2: SGDLS, YYNGEE. The CDR3 covers 13 residues. CDR3 nucleotides: TGTGCCAGCAGCGTAGAGCTGGGCACTGAAGCTTTCTTT. Translation: CASSVELGTEAFF.

This clonotype showed up many times. This chain links TRBV5-1 with TRBJ1-2, with D possibly TRBD1 on 5 matching bases. CDR1 is SGHRS, CDR2 YFSETQ, per germline. This CDR3 has 14 amino acids. The V gene lost 4 bases and the J gene lost 5 bases, with 15 bases spanning the gap. DNA of the CDR3: TGCGCCAGCAGCCTGACGGACAAGATGTATGGCTACACCTTC. Translating it yields CASSLTDKMYGYTF. The whole variable domain, remainder taken from reference TRBV5-1 and TRBJ1-2, is KAGVTQTPRYLIKTRGQQVTLSCSPISGHRSVSWYQQTPGQGLQFLFEYFSETQRNKGNFPGRFSGRQFSNSRSEMNVSTLELGDSALYLCASSLTDKMYGYTFGSGTRLTVV.

The chain joins TRBV20-1 to TRBJ1-2; 7 bases map to TRBD1. V gave up 1 base and J gave up 8 bases; unmatched junction bases: 10. This CDR3 is 14 amino acids long. CDR1 and CDR2 (germline): DFQATT, SNEGSKA (reference sequence). This CDR3 reads CSARVNQGDVGYTF. For the CDR3, the DNA is TGCAGTGCTAGAGTTAATCAGGGGGATGTAGGCTACACCTTC.

The gene calls are TRBV11-2 and TRBJ2-2; no definite D call. The CDR3 sequence is 14 residues long. Germline values: CDR1 SGHAT, CDR2 FQNNGV. V lost 0 bases to trimming and J lost 5 bases, with 7 bases between them. The CDR3 bases are TGTGCCAGCAGCTTAGATCGGCTAACCGGGGAGCTGTTTTTT. It encodes CASSLDRLTGELFF.